This entry describes one T cell receptor (beta chain). This clone was observed a few times. Its specific antigen is unknown. No per-base quality is available; no much larger clone lies one base away. This sample was included in a study of cytomegalovirus exposure and HLA in healthy donors (dated by TCRdb to the late 2010s). Study-level background: An earlier analysis of several hundred of the donors reported about 250 Gb of sequence data and 100 million to 140 million unique TCR beta sequences from 150 million to 200 million T cells. Along with the roughly 670-subject first cohort, a separate validation cohort of around 110 different subjects was used. Roughly 300 gigabases of sequencing data and around 88 million unique TCR sequences made up an early release that covered several hundred HLA-typed donors. An earlier analysis of around 580 of the donors used high-throughput TCR beta sequencing to judge whether each TCR beta V gene segment behaved as functional or pseudogenic. Of the 350 to 450 genotyped donors, 81% were placed in the genetic ancestry cluster associated with self-reported Caucasian donors. Rather than drawing on any new phenotypic data, the later analysis identified candidate immune exposures from TCR beta sequences and the way those sequences occurred across donors. Both class I and class II loci were covered by HLA typing, at four-digit resolution. The aim of the study was to test whether cataloging public T cell receptors could identify signatures of past pathogen exposure. Because of strong linkage in the cohort, roughly five DR-DQ haplotypes were treated as single units for association and clustering. The number of donors typed differed by locus, with roughly 629-640 for A, B, C, DRB1 and DQB1, more than 500 for DQA1, under 610 for DPA1, and about 450 for DPB1. The T cell repertoires of 666 subjects were profiled by immunosequencing and related to cytomegalovirus serostatus. High-throughput TCR immunosequencing, statistical association of individual TCRs with disease status, and machine learning were combined to predict cytomegalovirus infection status. Genome-wide SNP genotypes for about 60% of the roughly 700 donors were used in a later genetic analysis, which treated that subset as a discovery cohort. All discovery cohort repertoires had been generated on a single sequencing platform. Across roughly 420 genotyped donors of the cohort, an average of roughly 200,000 unique TCR beta nucleotide sequences per donor were sequenced, and approximately 17% of those sequences were non-productive. Donor age, sex, ethnicity and CMV serostatus were compiled alongside the repertoire data. To study patterns of TCR occurrence, a later analysis re-analyzed previously published TCR beta repertoires from around 660 donors and added high-resolution HLA genotyping.

The germline V and J ends show losses of 4 bases and 2 bases respectively, and no gene match explains 7 bases of the junction. From the cysteine through the phenylalanine, the CDR3 covers 15 amino acids. This entry keeps only the CDR3 DNA: 45 bases, framed from base 1. Taken from the germline V gene, the CDR1 and CDR2 loops are MDHEN and SYDVKM. Library creation used the immunoSEQ multiplex PCR assay. A mixture of 60 forward primers for TCR Vbeta segments and 13 reverse primers for TCR Jbeta segments was used in the multiplex PCR. Amplification of the CDR3 region of rearranged TCR beta genes was performed with a multiplex PCR assay on genomic DNA. The Illumina HiSeq System was used to sequence the amplified TCR beta libraries as 87-base-pair reads. The paper's processing steps were these. A later analysis tallied around 80 million unique TCR beta chains across the 666 repertoires, and about 10 million of those chains were shared by two or more donors. Raw reads were error-corrected and collapsed into unique sequences with a nearest-neighbor algorithm that merged closely related sequences to remove PCR and sequencing errors. To assign V, D and J gene segments, CDR3 sequences were aligned to IMGT reference sequences. Each retained sequence needed at least a six-nucleotide match to both a V gene segment and a J gene segment. A rearrangement was called productive if the CDR3 had no stop codons and remained in frame with V and J, and every other rearrangement was called non-productive. Following IMGT convention, CDR3 was defined as the stretch from the second conserved V-encoded cysteine up to the conserved J-encoded phenylalanine. The earlier analysis of roughly 590 of the donors excluded any sequence lacking an unambiguous match to a single V gene segment. In an earlier analysis of several hundred of the donors, V segments were called functional above 56.7% productive rearrangements and were called segregating when the between-donor standard deviation exceeded 5%. A statistical classification framework was developed to diagnose cytomegalovirus status using the catalog of TCR beta chain sequences. In a later analysis, TCR nucleotide sequences were compared against IMGT/GENE-DB human TR gene sequences so that V and J genes could be assigned. The TCRdist pipeline was used in a later analysis to assign CDR3 sequences and most-parsimonious VDJ recombination scenarios. In a later analysis, each TCR beta chain was defined by its CDR3 amino acid sequence together with its V-gene family, and reads without a unique V-gene family were excluded. A later analysis removed several hundred highly shared, low-generation-probability nucleotide sequences to deal with suspected cross-contamination and a sequencing artifact. A later analysis calculated a clonal expansion index for each public chain from normalized within-repertoire ranks of inferred template counts. In a later analysis, generation probabilities were computed using a VDJ recombination model fitted to out-of-frame rearrangements, and the results were checked against IGoR. In a later analysis, TCR-TCR, TCR-HLA and TCR-CMV co-occurrence was scored with hypergeometric tests, and a repertoire-size bias correction was applied to TCR pairs. A later analysis estimated false discovery rates by permuting HLA or CMV assignments 20 times. In a later analysis, co-occurring TCRs were grouped using DBSCAN, with TCRdist sequence similarity added in when clustering inside HLA-allele-positive subsets. Repertoires with fewer than 30,000 or more than 120,000 public chains were left out of co-occurrence clustering, as were several repertoires with anomalous nucleotide sharing. TCRdb mirrors the immuneACCESS table, restricted to in-frame sequences. Some clones are absent from its copies; in checked studies, under half trace to an unresolved V gene, and the reason for the others is unknown. Clone size and the V and J calls come from that table; the DNA yielded D and trimming. The sample table shows some 180,000 clones, and approximately 78% are seen once. About 1.7% of the sample is in the top ten clones.

What the study reported, not specific to this receptor: Most CMV-associated TCR beta chains appeared to be HLA-restricted in a later analysis, and the HLA associations seemed to be driven largely by CMV exposure. For the cohort, immune exposure information was limited to CMV serostatus. Some IMGT-functional V segments, including TRBV6-2 and TRBV6-3, could not be distinguished by the 87-base-pair reads and were therefore excluded. Because counts were too low, 15 to 20 rarely observed V segments, including chromosome 9 orphons, were excluded from the earlier analysis of some 590 of the donors. Only TCR beta chains were sequenced in this cohort, and the absence of alpha or paired-chain data limited detectable features. Sequencing depth was assumed to be roughly uniform across donors in the presence/absence analyses, though that assumption may not hold. In vitro tests confirmed that a few of the cytomegalovirus-associated TCR beta chains recognize cytomegalovirus antigens. Broadly in line with IMGT annotations, most TCR beta V segments showed up in productive rearrangements about 87% or about 30% of the time in an earlier analysis of 450 to 750 of the donors. Compared with equally common non-associated chains, HLA-associated TCR beta chains in a later analysis were more clonally expanded and had lower generation probabilities. According to a later analysis, parvovirus B19, influenza, CMV and Epstein-Barr virus appeared linked to several top co-occurrence clusters. While some public TCRs were present in many individuals, most TCR sequences turned up only very rarely across donors. In a later genetic analysis, a missense DCLRE1C variant was associated with V-gene and J-gene trimming of TCR beta chains, and the association was replicated in an independent cohort. According to the authors, the approach could potentially be generalized to other disease states and immunological phenotypes. A further reported finding was that TCR beta sequences accurately predicted the HLA-A and HLA-B alleles for most subjects in the first cohort. At a false discovery rate of 0.05, a later analysis linked around 15,000 TCR beta sequences to specific HLA alleles. A later genetic analysis reported fewer N-insertions in productive TCRs among donors in an Asian-associated ancestry cluster than the roughly 700-donor mean. Correlated functional status among segregating V segments might reflect linkage disequilibrium, but an unknown experimental factor could not be ruled out. In a later analysis, the rate of TCR association differed among HLA loci, with DRB1 alleles having the most associated TCRs and HLA-C alleles having the fewest. Because HLA typing was unavailable for some donors at each locus, only the typed subset was used in association tests. A cluster of highly shared sequence variants was judged likely to be a technical artifact of the sequencing pipeline. Assigning TCR associations to individual alleles was difficult when HLA alleles, especially DR and DQ, strongly co-occurred. Cytomegalovirus status was reported to be diagnosed by the classifier with high specificity and sensitivity in both the original and validation cohorts. A total of roughly 160 TCR beta chains were listed by the study as associated with cytomegalovirus.

The cohort consisted of 600 to 700 healthy bone marrow donors. Cohort members were all nominally healthy when sampled, although unrecorded immune exposures were likely present. The donor was CMV seronegative and belonged to the group of 350 or so seronegative cohort members. A peripheral blood sample was provided by each donor, and peripheral blood mononuclear cells were used for TCR beta sequencing. Genomic DNA was extracted from the blood cell samples with the Qiagen DNeasy Blood Extraction Kit. The rearranged chain carries TRBV28 and TRBJ1-2; the junction holds 7 bases that match TRBD1. The clonotype originates from a woman under 30 in good health and CMV-seronegative. The sequencing sample was made of PBMCs. The DNA sequence is TGTGCCAGCAGTTCGCCCGGGACAGCAAACTATGGCTACACCTTC. Its protein reads: CASSSPGTANYGYTF.